This T cell receptor beta chain comes out of a study of cytomegalovirus exposure and HLA in healthy donors. Overall study context: Researchers previously reported finding just under 120 million unique TCR beta sequences from roughly 170 million T cells. General study results and limits: A previous analysis found most TCR beta V segments productive roughly 87% or roughly 30% of the time.

A remark on this clone: Its antigen is not known.

Primers: 60 Vbeta forward and 13 Jbeta reverse. Some clones are missing from TCRdb's copy, which holds only in-frame ones; the method was immunoSEQ multiplex PCR. The sample includes 37,000 or so clones, roughly 76% of them seen just once. This clonotype was sampled from a woman aged 40 to 49 in good health and CMV-seronegative. Sequencing was carried out using PBMCs.

The DNA for the CDR3 is TGTGCCAGCAGTCGAACAGGGGGAAAGACCCAGTACTTC. Protein product: CASSRTGGKTQYF. The chain recombines TRBV7-2 with TRBJ2-5; 8 bases map to TRBD1. V was pared by 6 bases and J by 6 bases, with 6 bases of the junction left unmatched. Germline V gene lookup returns CDR1 SGHTA and CDR2 FQGNSA. CDR3 length: 13 amino acids.